One and the same sample provided the 23 T cell receptor beta chains below, sequenced in a study of blood T cell repertoires in COVID-19. Profiling relied on immunoSEQ multiplex PCR, and the TCRdb table lists in-frame clones only, not all of them. Seen here are about 210,000 clones, roughly four fifths observed once, and the top ten hold 10% to 15%. Material: peripheral blood. The origin of the receptors is a woman in her thirties or forties with acute or convalescent COVID-19.

This clone was observed a few times. The genes are TRBV3-1 (or the pseudogene TRBV3-2) and TRBJ2-3; D ambiguous. V shed 1 base and J shed 5 bases, with 7 bases lying between them. Looked up from germline, CDR1 is LGHDT and CDR2 is YNNKEL (reference sequence). This CDR3 contains 13 residues. CDR3 sequence: CASSQGYLDTQYF. The CDR3, as DNA: TGTGCCAGCAGCCAAGGGTACTTAGATACGCAGTATTTT.

This sequence joins TRBV29-1 and TRBJ2-2, with D possibly TRBD1 on 5 matching bases. Germline V gene data show CDR1 as SQVTM and CDR2 as ANQGSEA. V lost 6 bases and J 9 bases, leaving 11 bases between the germline ends. The CDR3 is 11 amino acids. The CDR3 nucleotides are TGCAGCGTCTTAGACAGTCGGGAGCTGTTTTTT. Translating it yields CSVLDSRELFF.

This chain uses TRBV19 with TRBJ1-1; 9 nucleotides align to TRBD1. Per the germline V gene, CDR1 is LNHDA and CDR2 is SQIVND (reference sequence). After removal of 4 bases from V and 1 base from J, the junction contained 13 bases not matched to a gene. This CDR3 comprises 18 residues. CDR3 in amino acids: CASSSQRPWDRANTEAFF. The CDR3, as DNA: TGTGCCAGTAGTAGTCAGCGGCCCTGGGACAGGGCGAACACTGAAGCTTTCTTT.

The J gene is TRBJ1-6, the V gene TRBV2; 7 bases map to TRBD1. Germline CDR1 reads SNHLY; CDR2 reads FYNNEI. The CDR3 consists of 15 residues. V dropped 2 bases and J dropped 7; count of bases not matched to a gene: 5. CDR3 sequence (DNA): TGTGCCAGCAGTGAAATTTCCAGGGGGAATTCACCCCTCCACTTT. It translates to CASSEISRGNSPLHF. The variable domain in full, completed from reference TRBV2 and TRBJ1-6, reads EPEVTQTPSHQVTQMGQEVILRCVPISNHLYFYWYRQILGQKVEFLVSFYNNEISEKSEIFDDQFSVERPDGSNFTLKIRSTKLEDSAMYFCASSEISRGNSPLHFGNGTRLTVT.

The J gene is TRBJ2-7, the V gene TRBV27, with TRBD1 as a possible D gene (6 bases). The CDR3 has 14 amino acids. The germline V and J ends were trimmed by 2 bases and 4 bases, with 12 bases remaining between them. Looked up from germline, CDR1 is MNHEY and CDR2 is SMNVEV (reference sequence). CDR3 in amino acids: CASSLTGQVYEQYF. In nucleotides, the CDR3 is TGTGCCAGCAGTTTAACGGGACAAGTATACGAGCAGTACTTC.

V usage is TRBV19 and J usage is TRBJ2-7, with D perhaps matching TRBD1 (5 bases). The CDR3 contains 15 residues. Trimming left V 1 base short and J 1 base short, with 11 bases between. CDR1 and CDR2 from the germline V gene are LNHDA and SQIVND (reference sequence). The CDR3 DNA is TGTGCCAGTAGTATAGTGGCAGGGCCATCCTACGAGCAGTACTTC. It yields the protein CASSIVAGPSYEQYF. The complete variable domain, with remaining parts taken from reference TRBV19 and TRBJ2-7, reads DGGITQSPKYLFRKEGQNVTLSCEQNLNHDAMYWYRQDPGQGLRLIYYSQIVNDFQKGDIAEGYSVSREKKESFPLTVTSAQKNPTAFYLCASSIVAGPSYEQYFGPGTRLTVT.

This clone was seen a single time. This chain joins TRBV5-1 and TRBJ1-1; 7 bases are shared with TRBD1. CDR3 length equals 15 residues. Trimming cost V 1 base and J 1 base; bases outside gene matches: 4. Germline CDR1 SGHRS, CDR2 YFSETQ. CDR3 protein: CASSLNRQGNTEAFF. CDR3 in DNA: TGCGCCAGCAGCTTGAATAGACAGGGGAACACTGAAGCTTTCTTT.

In nucleotides, the CDR3 is TGTGCCAGCAGCCAACAGGGACTACTAGCCAAAAACATTCAGTACTTC. This gives the protein CASSQQGLLAKNIQYF. The rearrangement joins TRBV7-2 to TRBJ2-4; D may be TRBD2 (7 bases). Germline V gene data show CDR1 as SGHTA and CDR2 as FQGNSA. The CDR3 spans 16 residues. The germline V and J ends were trimmed by 5 bases and 0 bases, with 14 bases remaining between them.

V usage is TRBV19 and J usage is TRBJ2-7, with 9 positions matching TRBD2. Germline trimming cut 7 bases from V and 3 bases from J; bases unmatched to any gene: 10. The CDR3 spans 15 residues. The germline V gene has CDR1 LNHDA and CDR2 SQIVND (reference sequence). CDR3: CASTLTGLAVYEQYF. The CDR3 nucleotides read TGTGCCAGTACTCTAACGGGACTAGCTGTCTACGAGCAGTACTTC.

The CDR3 spells CASSEADLANYEQYF. CDR3 nucleotide sequence: TGTGCCAGCAGTGAAGCAGATCTAGCGAATTACGAGCAGTACTTC. This chain joins TRBV2 and TRBJ2-7; perhaps TRBD2 as D (6 bases). V lost 0 bases and J 4 bases, leaving 13 bases between the germline ends. This CDR3 contains 15 residues. Germline-derived CDR1 and CDR2 are SNHLY and FYNNEI.

This clone has more than one count but fewer than ten. The chain joins TRBV12-3 or TRBV12-4 to TRBJ2-7; 9 positions match TRBD1. The CDR3 is made up of 13 amino acids. Trimming cost V 6 bases and J 3 bases; bases outside gene matches: 3. The CDR3 DNA follows: TGTGCCAGCAGGAGACAGGGGGACTACGAGCAGTACTTC. The encoded protein is CASRRQGDYEQYF.

DNA of the CDR3: TGTGCCAGCAGTCTGGGGGACAGGAACACCGGGGAGCTGTTTTTT. Translated, it gives CASSLGDRNTGELFF. V usage is TRBV27 and J usage is TRBJ2-2; 7 nucleotides match TRBD1. V lost 5 bases, J lost 1 base, and 4 bases stayed unmatched. The CDR3 sequence is 15 residues long. Germline V CDR1 and CDR2: MNHEY, SMNVEV (reference sequence).

This clone was recorded a few times. The chain joins TRBV3-1 (or the pseudogene TRBV3-2) to TRBJ2-7, with D possibly TRBD2 on 6 matching bases. Trimming removed 4 bases from V and 3 bases from J, with 16 bases in between. This CDR3 is 15 amino acids long. Germline V gives CDR1 LGHDT, CDR2 YNNKEL (reference sequence). The CDR3 DNA reads TGTGCCAGCAGCCTCCTTGGGCGGGAATTCTACGAGCAGTACTTC. Residues: CASSLLGREFYEQYF.

The J gene is TRBJ2-1, the V gene TRBV4-1; 8 bases map to TRBD1. Germline V gives CDR1 MGHRA, CDR2 YSYEKL. The CDR3 is 15 amino acids. V dropped 3 bases and J dropped 4; count of bases not matched to a gene: 5. CDR3 sequence reads: CASSQRQGLYNEQFF. The CDR3 DNA reads as TGCGCCAGCAGCCAGCGACAGGGGTTATACAATGAGCAGTTCTTC.

The rearrangement uses TRBV5-4 and TRBJ2-1; D ambiguous. The CDR3 has 15 amino acids. Germline lookup yields CDR1 SGHNT and CDR2 YYREEE (reference sequence). Trimming shortened V by 4 bases and J by 1 base, and 12 bases separated the two germline ends. CDR3 sequence: CASSRVGPSYNEQFF. CDR3 nucleotide sequence: TGTGCCAGCAGCCGGGTCGGCCCTTCCTACAATGAGCAGTTCTTC.

The rearrangement uses TRBV4-1 and TRBJ2-2, with 7 bases fitting TRBD1. The germline gives CDR1 MGHRA, CDR2 YSYEKL. V gave up 7 bases and J gave up 6 bases; unmatched junction bases: 20. The CDR3 sequence is 18 residues long. The CDR3 DNA reads as TGCGCCAGCAACCATCTATTCCCCGGGGACAGAGGCTCCGGGGAGCTGTTTTTT. It specifies CASNHLFPGDRGSGELFF.

The V call is TRBV18, the J call TRBJ1-1; D is uncertain. Per the germline V gene, CDR1 is KGHSH and CDR2 is LQKENI. CDR3 length: 13 residues. Between the trimmed V and J ends, which lost 0 bases and 1 base, there was a span of 3 bases. CDR3: CASSPPKNTEAFF. DNA for the CDR3: TGTGCCAGCTCACCACCTAAGAACACTGAAGCTTTCTTT.

This clone has only a few counts. This CDR3 reads CASSPAGVNQPQHF. Written as DNA, the CDR3 is TGTGCCAGCAGCCCGGCGGGCGTCAATCAGCCCCAGCATTTT. The rearrangement joins TRBV7-9 to TRBJ1-5, with unresolved D. V lost 5 bases and J 3 bases, leaving 11 bases between the germline ends. The germline CDR1 and CDR2 sequences are SEHNR and FQNEAQ (reference sequence). The CDR3 runs to 14 residues.

V is TRBV25-1 and J is TRBJ2-3; D possibly corresponds to TRBD2 (7 bases). This CDR3 comprises 16 residues. Germline V gene data show CDR1 as MGHDK and CDR2 as SYGVNS. Trimming shortened V by 7 bases and J by 4 bases, and 21 bases separated the two germline ends. CDR3 in amino acids: CASIDTGEGVPDTQYF. Here the CDR3 DNA reads TGTGCCAGCATCGACACGGGGGAGGGGGTCCCAGATACGCAGTATTTT.

This clone was picked up one time. The chain uses TRBV6-2 or TRBV6-3 and TRBJ2-7; TRBD2 might be the D (7 bases). The DNA end lines up better with TRBJ2-1; the J call may be wrong. The CDR3 is 15 residues long. Germline V gene lookup returns CDR1 MNHEY and CDR2 SVGEGT. The CDR3 sequence: CASSYGGGLYNEQFF. The CDR3, as DNA: TGTGCCAGCAGTTACGGCGGGGGCCTTTACAATGAGCAGTTCTTC.

Regarding this clone: One end of the junction is discordant with germline, which a read error may explain. The CDR3 sequence is CASRLVAGGPLEQYF. CDR3 coding DNA: TGTGCCAGCAGATTGGTGGCGGGAGGGCCCCTCGAGCAGTACTTC. The rearrangement uses TRBV5-6 and TRBJ2-7; 9 nucleotides align to TRBD2. CDR3 length: 15 amino acids. CDR1 is SGHDT, CDR2 YYEEEE, per germline.

This clone was counted a single time. V is TRBV28 and J is TRBJ1-2; the D is unclear. Trimming stripped 5 bases from V and 4 bases from J, with 17 bases between. The germline V gene has CDR1 MDHEN and CDR2 SYDVKM. This CDR3 is 15 amino acids long. CDR3 loop: CASSKSPTGIYGYTF. The CDR3 region has the DNA TGTGCCAGCAGTAAATCCCCAACGGGGATCTATGGCTACACCTTC.

V and J are TRBV24-1 and TRBJ2-2; D is possibly TRBD2 (7 bases). This CDR3 has 15 residues. Per the germline V gene, CDR1 is KGHDR and CDR2 is SFDVKD. V lost 10 bases, J lost 7 bases, and 21 bases lay in between. CDR3 nucleotides: TGTGCCACATCGGAGGGGGGGCGCCCGGGCGGGGAGCTGTTTTTT. Translating gives CATSEGGRPGGELFF.